Below are 32 T cell receptor beta chains sequenced from a single sample in a study of T cells in Graves' hyperthyroidism and ophthalmopathy. Authors of the study amplified TCR beta CDR3 regions from RNA transcripts. The study used the HTBI primer set for a first-round RT-PCR of the TCR CDR3. TCRdb re-called the multiplex PCR reads with MiXCR, one entry per CDR3 protein. The table lists approximately 600,000 distinct CDR3 sequences, approximately 15% of them singletons. The sample was blood. The receptors shown here come from a woman under 40 with Graves' hyperthyroidism that later progressed to Graves' ophthalmopathy.

In this sample, this clonotype turned up many times. J is TRBJ2-1 and V is TRBV19; TRBD2 matches 12 bases. Germline CDR1 LNHDA, CDR2 SQIVND (reference sequence). J gave up 6 bases and V 9 bases, and 18 bases lay outside the gene matches. The CDR3 extends over 18 amino acids. CDR3 coding DNA: TGTGCCAGGGGAATTCTAGCGGGAGGGCCAGGGGTGGGCAATGAGCAGTTCTTC. It yields the protein CARGILAGGPGVGNEQFF.

Only a few counts were recorded for this clonotype. V and J are TRBV19 and TRBJ2-7, with D perhaps TRBD2 (6 bases). Germline V CDR1 and CDR2: LNHDA, SQIVND (reference sequence). The CDR3 is made up of 14 amino acids. The germline V and J ends were trimmed by 1 base and 1 base, with 8 bases remaining between them. CDR3 region: CASSIGRESYEQYF. The CDR3 bases are TGTGCCAGTAGTATAGGGAGGGAGTCCTACGAGCAGTACTTC.

Turning to this clonotype: A much more abundant neighbour one base away suggests this may be a read error. The rearrangement links TRBV7-2 to TRBJ2-3; 10 nucleotides agree with TRBD1. Matching the DNA end better, TRBJ1-5 makes the J call doubtful. This CDR3 comprises 15 residues. Germline V CDR1 and CDR2: SGHTA, FQGNSA. CDR3 in amino acids: CASSPVGQGIDTQHF. The CDR3 coding sequence is TGTGCCAGCAGCCCCGTGGGACAGGGGATAGATACGCAGCATTTT.

This clonotype came up many times. V gene TRBV28 combines with J gene TRBJ2-5; D is perhaps TRBD1 (5 bases). The CDR3 consists of 14 residues. Trimming cost V 3 bases and J 5 bases, with 13 bases left between them. Per the germline V gene, CDR1 is MDHEN and CDR2 is SYDVKM. CDR3 nucleotide sequence: TGTGCCAGCAGTTTTCTTAGGGGATCGGAGACCCAGTACTTC. Protein: CASSFLRGSETQYF.

In its sample, this clonotype was seen many times. The V and J genes are TRBV6-5 and TRBJ2-1; unclear D gene. CDR1 is MNHEY and CDR2 is SVGAGI in the germline V gene. With 0 bases removed from V and 0 bases from J, the gap between germline ends came to 6 bases. The CDR3 sequence is 15 residues long. The CDR3 here is CASSYSAVSYNEQFF. In DNA form, the CDR3 reads TGTGCCAGCAGTTACTCCGCGGTCTCCTACAATGAGCAGTTCTTC.

The CDR3 DNA sequence: TGTGCCTGGAGCGGGACAGTTAATGAAAAACTGTTTTTT. Its translation: CAWSGTVNEKLFF. This chain connects TRBV30 to TRBJ1-4; TRBD1 aligns across 7 bases. The J segment lost 4 bases and the V segment lost 3 bases, leaving 2 bases of the junction unmatched. CDR1 and CDR2 (germline): GTSNPN, SVGIG (reference sequence). The CDR3 extends over 13 amino acids.

This clonotype was counted many times. The rearrangement joins TRBV2 to TRBJ1-3; no clear D. This CDR3 comprises 13 residues. Trimming shortened V by 8 bases and J by 0 bases, and 8 bases separated the two germline ends. Per germline, CDR1 SNHLY and CDR2 FYNNEI. As DNA, the CDR3 is TGTGCCAGCGGGCCGAGCTCTGGAAACACCATATATTTT. Translated, it gives CASGPSSGNTIYF.

The sample holds many counts of this clonotype. The chain recombines TRBV10-3 with TRBJ2-1; D unclear. This CDR3 has 11 residues. Germline lookup yields CDR1 ENHRY and CDR2 SYGVKD. The V and J ends lost 3 bases and 7 bases respectively, with 4 bases between them. The CDR3 DNA is TGTGCCATCAGTGAACAGAATGAGCAGTTCTTC. This encodes CAISEQNEQFF.

This clonotype was detected once. This rearrangement joins TRBV20-1 to TRBJ2-1, with TRBD2 matching over 8 bases. Germline V gene lookup returns CDR1 DFQATT and CDR2 SNEGSKA (reference sequence). This CDR3 comprises 12 residues. Germline trimming cut 4 bases from V and 10 bases from J; bases unmatched to any gene: 6. CDR3 in DNA: TGCAGTGCTATAGCGGGACCCAGCGAGCAGTTCTTC. Residues: CSAIAGPSEQFF.

The V gene is TRBV18, the J gene TRBJ2-1; D might be TRBD2 (7 bases). With 1 base removed from V and 7 bases from J, the gap between germline ends came to 14 bases. CDR1 and CDR2 (germline): KGHSH, LQKENI. The CDR3 runs 15 residues. The CDR3 sequence: CASSPQEGGTNEQFF. The CDR3, as DNA: TGTGCCAGCTCACCACAGGAGGGGGGGACGAATGAGCAGTTCTTC.

V and J are TRBV9 and TRBJ1-2; possibly TRBD1 for D (6 bases). Trimming pared 0 bases from V and 8 bases from J, leaving 20 bases between. This CDR3 is 16 amino acids long. Per the germline V gene, CDR1 is SGDLS and CDR2 is YYNGEE. The CDR3 bases are TGTGCCAGCAGCGTAGGTCCCGAGGGGGGGACCCGAGGCTACACCTTC. Protein product: CASSVGPEGGTRGYTF.

This clonotype was recorded at least ten times. The rearrangement uses TRBV11-2 and TRBJ2-4; no definite D call. Per germline, CDR1 SGHAT and CDR2 FQNNGV. The CDR3 has 13 residues. V shed 5 bases and J shed 6 bases, with 11 bases lying between them. CDR3 sequence (DNA): TGTGCCAGCAGCCCCGGTCCGCTAAACATTCAGTACTTC. Protein: CASSPGPLNIQYF.

The chain combines TRBV3-1 with TRBJ2-2; 8 positions match TRBD1. This CDR3 comprises 14 residues. V lost 2 bases to trimming and J lost 8 bases; unmatched junction nucleotides: 4. In germline, CDR1 is LGHDT, CDR2 YNNKEL (reference sequence). This CDR3 reads CASSQFRGPGELFF. The DNA of the CDR3 is TGTGCCAGCAGCCAATTCAGGGGGCCGGGGGAGCTGTTTTTT.

The rearrangement joins TRBV5-4 to TRBJ2-2, with 7 bases matching TRBD1. CDR3 length: 16 amino acids. The germline V gene has CDR1 SGHNT and CDR2 YYREEE (reference sequence). With V trimmed by 0 bases and J by 6 bases, 8 bases remained unmatched. The chain's CDR3 is CASSLEVEGASGELFF. The CDR3 region has the DNA TGTGCCAGCAGCTTGGAGGTCGAGGGGGCGTCCGGGGAGCTGTTTTTT.

This rearrangement joins TRBV2 to TRBJ2-4; D is perhaps TRBD2 (5 bases). Per the germline V gene, CDR1 is SNHLY and CDR2 is FYNNEI. Trimming stripped 7 bases from V and 0 bases from J, with 13 bases between. The CDR3 covers 15 residues. The CDR3 DNA sequence: TGTGCCAGCACTTCGAGCGGTGTAGCCAAAAACATTCAGTACTTC. It translates to CASTSSGVAKNIQYF.

On this clonotype itself: A much larger clone differs by one base, so this may be a read error. This chain uses TRBV30 with TRBJ2-5; D may match TRBD1 or TRBD2 (6 bases each). V shed 4 bases and J shed 5 bases, with 14 bases lying between them. This CDR3 region has 13 residues. In germline, CDR1 is GTSNPN, CDR2 SVGIG (reference sequence). The CDR3 is CAWTGGLWETQYF. CDR3 in DNA: TGTGCCTGGACTGGGGGGCTGTGGGAGACCCAGTACTTC.

This clonotype was detected ten times or more. V usage is TRBV12-3 or TRBV12-4 and J usage is TRBJ2-5, with TRBD2 matching over 7 bases. CDR3 length: 14 residues. Trimming removed 6 bases from V and 3 bases from J; junction bases left unmatched: 7. The CDR3 DNA is TGTGCCAGCAGGGCGGGACTACCTAAAGAGACCCAGTACTTC. Translation gives CASRAGLPKETQYF.

The CDR3 protein is CASSRTGNQETQYF. CDR3 in DNA: TGTGCCAGTAGTCGGACAGGGAATCAAGAGACCCAGTACTTC. The chain combines TRBV19 with TRBJ2-5, with TRBD1 matching over 8 bases. The CDR3 loop spans 14 amino acids. The V gene's germline CDR1 is LNHDA and CDR2 SQIVND (reference sequence). J lost 2 bases, V lost 5 bases, and 4 bases had no gene match. Full variable domain (rest looked up from reference TRBV19 and TRBJ2-5): DGGITQSPKYLFRKEGQNVTLSCEQNLNHDAMYWYRQDPGQGLRLIYYSQIVNDFQKGDIAEGYSVSREKKESFPLTVTSAQKNPTAFYLCASSRTGNQETQYFGPGTRLLVL.

The chain uses TRBV12-3 or TRBV12-4 and TRBJ2-7; 14 bases match TRBD2. This CDR3 contains 14 residues. The V and J ends lost 8 bases and 3 bases, in that order; junction bases with no gene match: 3. The CDR3 nucleotides are TGTGCCAGCCACGGGACTAGCGGGAGCTACGAGCAGTACTTC. Translated, it gives CASHGTSGSYEQYF.

This clonotype was counted ten times or more. CDR3 amino acids: CASSLDSLRGYTF. The CDR3 coding sequence is TGTGCCAGCAGTTTAGACAGTCTTCGTGGCTACACCTTC. The V call is TRBV12-3 or TRBV12-4, the J call TRBJ1-2; D is unresolved. V lost 1 base, J lost 7 bases, and 10 bases lay in between. The CDR3 spans 13 residues.

This clonotype was detected many times. The rearrangement links TRBV3-1 to TRBJ1-3, with D unclear. CDR1 is LGHDT and CDR2 is YNNKEL in the germline V gene (reference sequence). The germline V and J ends were trimmed by 1 base and 0 bases, with 7 bases remaining between them. The CDR3 has 15 amino acids. As DNA, the CDR3 is TGTGCCAGCAGCCAAGGGGTTCTCTCTGGAAACACCATATATTTT. It translates to CASSQGVLSGNTIYF.

This clonotype was observed at least ten times. The genes are TRBV29-1 and TRBJ2-7; D gene uncertain. Germline CDR1 is SQVTM and CDR2 is ANQGSEA. With 5 bases removed from V and 4 bases from J, the gap between germline ends came to 15 bases. The CDR3 totals 13 residues. The CDR3 protein is CSVYVGRSYEQYF. The CDR3 DNA sequence: TGCAGCGTTTACGTCGGCAGGTCTTACGAGCAGTACTTC.

This clonotype has ten or more counts. The rearrangement links TRBV6-2 or TRBV6-3 to TRBJ2-1, with D hard to call. Germline CDR1 and CDR2: MNHEY and SVGEGT. V was clipped by 0 bases and J by 0 bases, with 15 bases between them. This CDR3 comprises 18 residues. DNA for the CDR3: TGTGCCAGCAGTTACTCGAGTATTGGAGACGGCTCCTACAATGAGCAGTTCTTC. Protein sequence: CASSYSSIGDGSYNEQFF.

V gene TRBV4-2 combines with J gene TRBJ2-1; D is perhaps TRBD1 (6 bases). V lost 0 bases, J lost 9 bases, and 18 bases lay in between. The CDR3 consists of 16 residues. Germline lookup yields CDR1 LGHNA and CDR2 YNFKEQ. CDR3 bases: TGTGCCAGCAGCCAAGAGAGCAACAGGGCGCAGAGTGAGCAGTTCTTC. This sequence encodes CASSQESNRAQSEQFF.

To note about this clonotype: Given a much more abundant clone one base away, this may be a read error. This chain uses TRBV20-1 with TRBJ2-1; TRBD2 matches at 8 bases. TRBJ2-7 matches the DNA end more closely, so the J call is doubtful. Germline CDR1 and CDR2: DFQATT and SNEGSKA (reference sequence). This CDR3 comprises 14 residues. The CDR3 DNA is TGCAGTGCGCCGACGACGGGGGGGGTTAATGAGCAGTACTTC. Encoded protein: CSAPTTGGVNEQYF.

This clonotype was seen at least ten times. The chain links TRBV12-3 or TRBV12-4 to TRBJ2-7; 12 nucleotides line up with TRBD2. J lost 6 bases, V lost 3 bases, and 6 bases had no gene match. The CDR3 is 15 residues long. The CDR3 sequence is CASSLVTSGSSEQYF. The DNA of the CDR3 is TGTGCCAGCAGTTTGGTGACTAGCGGGAGTTCCGAGCAGTACTTC.

This clonotype showed up many times. This chain connects TRBV18 to TRBJ1-1; D is unresolved. Germline V CDR1 and CDR2: KGHSH, LQKENI. The CDR3 length is 17 residues. With 0 bases removed from V and 1 base from J, the gap between germline ends came to 15 bases. Here the CDR3 reads CASSPPNERVANTEAFF. CDR3 bases: TGTGCCAGCTCACCACCAAATGAAAGGGTGGCGAACACTGAAGCTTTCTTT.

This clonotype was detected only a few times. This sequence may be a read error, since a much larger clone differs from it by one base. The V gene is TRBV28, the J gene TRBJ2-5, with D hard to call. Germline values: CDR1 MDHEN, CDR2 SYDVKM. This CDR3 has 13 residues. CDR3 DNA: TGTGCCAGCGAAAAACGTTACCAAGGGACCCAGTACTTC. It specifies CASEKRYQGTQYF.

This clonotype has ten or more counts. V and J are TRBV27 and TRBJ2-2; TRBD1 agrees at 7 bases. The V gene's germline CDR1 is MNHEY and CDR2 SMNVEV (reference sequence). V gave up 4 bases and J gave up 0 bases; unmatched junction bases: 8. The CDR3 length is 17 residues. The CDR3 is CASSSPTGLANTGELFF. DNA of the CDR3: TGTGCCAGCAGTTCTCCGACAGGGCTTGCGAACACCGGGGAGCTGTTTTTT.

As concerns this clonotype: Being one base from a much bigger clone, this may be a read error. The CDR3 ends on some other residue instead of the conserved phenylalanine or tryptophan, so this is likely a read error. This chain uses TRBV7-9 with TRBJ2-7; the match to TRBD2 covers 9 bases. CDR3 length equals 16 residues. Germline CDR1 is SEHNR and CDR2 is FQNEAQ (reference sequence). Trimming took 5 bases from V and 0 from J; bases not matched to a gene: 8. The DNA of the CDR3 is TGTGCCAGCAGCCCCCCCCTAGCGGGACTCTCCTACGAGCAGTACCTC. Translated: CASSPPLAGLSYEQYL.

The chain couples TRBV27 to TRBJ2-7; 9 bases line up with TRBD1. Germline CDR1 is MNHEY and CDR2 is SMNVEV (reference sequence). With V trimmed by 5 bases and J by 2 bases, 7 bases remained unmatched. CDR3 length: 15 amino acids. CDR3 loop: CASSPTGGFTYEQYF. In nucleotides, the CDR3 is TGTGCCAGCAGTCCGACAGGGGGTTTCACCTACGAGCAGTACTTC.

The chain is built from TRBV20-1 and TRBJ1-1, with D hard to call. Germline CDR1 DFQATT, CDR2 SNEGSKA (reference sequence). The CDR3 extends over 12 amino acids. Trimming took 3 bases from V and 11 from J, leaving 16 bases between them. CDR3 sequence reads: CSASNHGRAAFF. CDR3 DNA sequence: TGCAGTGCTAGCAACCACGGGAGGGCGGCTTTCTTT.